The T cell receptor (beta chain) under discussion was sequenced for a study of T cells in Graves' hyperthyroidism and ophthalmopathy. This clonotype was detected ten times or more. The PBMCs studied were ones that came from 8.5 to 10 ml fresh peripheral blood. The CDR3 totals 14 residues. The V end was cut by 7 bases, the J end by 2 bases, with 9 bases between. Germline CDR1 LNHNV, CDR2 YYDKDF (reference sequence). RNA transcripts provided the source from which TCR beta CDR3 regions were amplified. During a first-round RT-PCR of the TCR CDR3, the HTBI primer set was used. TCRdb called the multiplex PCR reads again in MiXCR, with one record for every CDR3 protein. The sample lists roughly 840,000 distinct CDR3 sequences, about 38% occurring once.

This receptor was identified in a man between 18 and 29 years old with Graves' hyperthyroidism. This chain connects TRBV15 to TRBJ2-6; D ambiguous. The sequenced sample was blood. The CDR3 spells CATKRNPGANVLTF. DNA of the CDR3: TGTGCCACCAAGAGGAACCCTGGGGCCAACGTCCTGACTTTC.